The T cell receptor (beta chain) under discussion was sequenced for a study of vaccination effects on CD4 cells after COVID-19. In the study overall: The vaccine given was either BNT162b2 or mRNA-1273, in two doses. Vaccination followed sampling of two convalescent patients by 16 days and one week respectively.

As regards this clone: The antigen is unknown.

The assay was immunoSEQ multiplex PCR, and TCRdb's table has in-frame clones only and misses some. The sample carries 30,000 to 35,000 clones, 70% to 85% recorded once. General study findings and limits: Late post-vaccination, clones induced by infection and those induced by vaccine underwent marked clonal contraction.

ViraFEST assay sequencing came after antigen-specific CD4+ T cells were expanded with viral peptide pools. Culturing for around eleven days preceded CD4+ T cell isolation. The individual was infected with SARS-CoV-2 between March and December 2020, as confirmed by PCR. For each well, 2 million to 2.5 million PBMC were cultured with 8 to 10 IU/ml IL-2 and around 10 ug/ml peptides. The CDR3 sequence is 13 residues long. The V end lost 2 bases, the J end lost 3 bases, and 6 bases lay between the germline ends. This sequence originates from a human donor who had a prior SARS-CoV-2 infection. Specimen: CD4+ T cells from PBMCs cultured with a peptide pool, collected before COVID-19 vaccination. The chain links TRBV12-3 or TRBV12-4 to TRBJ2-3; a possible D gene is TRBD2 (5 bases). Here the CDR3 DNA reads TGTGCCAGCAGTTTATCGGGGACAGATACGCAGTATTTT. It translates to CASSLSGTDTQYF.